These T cell receptor beta chains were read from a single sample in a study of T cells in narcolepsy. Measured with immunoSEQ multiplex PCR; TCRdb has only the in-frame clones, and not every one. The sample consists of over 25,000 clones, 60% to 85% of them appearing once. The sequenced sample consisted of memory (CD45RA-) CD4+ T cells from blood. These receptors all stem from a human donor in good health. Each CDR3 is given with its conserved first and last residue. Each record gives: clone size, CDR3 length, V gene, D gene, J gene, CDR3 DNA, CDR3 protein. A D gene is named only where the DNA matches it firmly. Clone size is shown for a subset of rows, as once, few, many or a class of expanded clone.

>-|15|TRBV29-1|TRBD1|TRBJ2-3
TGCAGCGTTCGCACTCGGGACAGGGGACCAGATACGCAGTATTTT
CSVRTRDRGPDTQYF
>-|14|TRBV5-5|-|TRBJ1-3
TGTGCCAGCAGCTTGGGTAGATCTGGGAACACCATATATTTT
CASSLGRSGNTIYF
>-|14|TRBV5-4|-|TRBJ1-1
TGTGCCAGCAGCGGCGGACAGTTGAACACTGAAGCTTTCTTT
CASSGGQLNTEAFF
>-|16|TRBV6-5|-|TRBJ1-3
TGTGCCAGCAGTTCCACCTCAGGGCCCTCTGGAAACACCATATATTTT
CASSSTSGPSGNTIYF
>once|14|TRBV6-1|-|TRBJ1-5
TGTGCCACCAAGGGAATAAATAGCAATCAGCCCCAGCATTTT
CATKGINSNQPQHF
>-|16|TRBV28|-|TRBJ1-5
TGTGCCAGCAGTTTACCTCGGGAGTCGGGCAATCAGCCCCAGCATTTT
CASSLPRESGNQPQHF
>-|16|TRBV7-9|-|TRBJ1-2
TGTGCCAGCAGCCACGGGGTCACGGACTCTTTGGGTGGCTACACCTTC
CASSHGVTDSLGGYTF
>-|11|TRBV20-1|-|TRBJ1-2
TGCAGTGTCGATGCCATTGGTGGCTACACCTTC
CSVDAIGGYTF
>-|17|TRBV7-9|TRBD1|TRBJ1-2
TGTGCCAGCAGCTTAGATCTTGCAGGGGGCTCCTACTATGGCTACACCTTC
CASSLDLAGGSYYGYTF
>-|19|TRBV28|-|TRBJ2-7
TGTGCCAGCAGTTTTCGGGTAGGGATTCGGAGGGTGAGCTCCTACGAGCAGTACTTC
CASSFRVGIRRVSSYEQYF
>-|17|TRBV27|-|TRBJ2-6
TGTGCCAGCAGTTTGGTGGGCAGGGTGTCCGGGGCCAACGTCCTGACTTTC
CASSLVGRVSGANVLTF
>-|14|TRBV4-1|-|TRBJ2-5
TGCGCCAGCAGCCTGCAGGGGTACCAAGAGACCCAGTACTTC
CASSLQGYQETQYF
>-|13|TRBV10-3|TRBD1|TRBJ1-6
TGTGCCATAGGGACAGGGGTAGAATCACCCCTCCACTTT
CAIGTGVESPLHF
>-|18|TRBV28|TRBD2|TRBJ2-7
TGTGCCAGCAGTTTATTTGTTCGCCGGGGGGGTTTCAGCTACGAGCAGTACTTC
CASSLFVRRGGFSYEQYF
>-|14|TRBV11-2|-|TRBJ1-2
TGTGCCAGCAGCTTATCAACAGCGAGCTATGGCTACACCTTC
CASSLSTASYGYTF
>once|16|TRBV7-6|-|TRBJ2-1
TGTGCCAGCAGCCATTGGGGCAGAGAGAGGTACAATGAGCAGTTCTTC
CASSHWGRERYNEQFF
>-|16|TRBV5-1|TRBD1|TRBJ2-4
TGCGCCAGCAGCCCGGGGACAGGGGGCACCAAAAACATTCAGTACTTC
CASSPGTGGTKNIQYF
>-|13|TRBV28|-|TRBJ2-7
TGTGCCAGCAGGGGGGGCGGGCGCTACGAGCAGTACTTC
CASRGGGRYEQYF
>-|15|TRBV9|-|TRBJ2-1
TGTGCCAGCAGCGTAGGGGGGGCTTTAGACAATGAGCAGTTCTTC
CASSVGGALDNEQFF
>medium-sized|14|TRBV2|TRBD1|TRBJ1-1
TGTGCCACCAGGTGGGGACAGGGCAACACTGAAGCTTTCTTT
CATRWGQGNTEAFF
>-|18|TRBV27|TRBD1|TRBJ2-7
TGTGCCAGCAGTAGGGGGATGGCTCTACAGGGGGTCTCCTACGAGCAGTACTTC
CASSRGMALQGVSYEQYF
>-|15|TRBV9|TRBD1|TRBJ1-5
TGTGCCAGCAGCGGTGGACAGGGCCACAATCAGCCCCAGCATTTT
CASSGGQGHNQPQHF
>once|16|TRBV25-1|-|TRBJ1-6
TGTGCCAGCAGTGAATTTGAGGGGGGTTTAGAATCACCCCTCCACTTT
CASSEFEGGLESPLHF
>-|15|TRBV6-1|TRBD2|TRBJ2-3
TGTGCCAGCAGTACCCTAGCGGGTAGCACAGATACGCAGTATTTT
CASSTLAGSTDTQYF
>-|13|TRBV5-4|-|TRBJ1-1
TGTGCCTTCGCGACAGCACCGAACACTGAAGCTTTCTTT
CAFATAPNTEAFF
>few|15|TRBV6-1|TRBD1|TRBJ1-2
TGTGCCAGCAGTGTTCCGGGACAGGGGCTCTATGGCTACACCTTC
CASSVPGQGLYGYTF
>few|15|TRBV7-9|TRBD2|TRBJ2-3
TGTGCCAGCAGCTTAGCTAGCGGGACCACAGATACGCAGTATTTT
CASSLASGTTDTQYF
>-|13|TRBV4-3|-|TRBJ1-2
TGCGCCAGCAGCCGCAGGGGCGTCTATGGCTACACCTTC
CASSRRGVYGYTF
>-|15|TRBV5-1|-|TRBJ1-1
TGCGCCAGCAGCTCCCAGGGAGGTTCGGTGACTGAAGCTTTCTTT
CASSSQGGSVTEAFF
>once|13|TRBV6-5|-|TRBJ1-2
TGTGCCAGCACCGACCCGGGAGGCTATGGCTACACCTTC
CASTDPGGYGYTF
>-|11|TRBV29-1|TRBD2|TRBJ2-4
TGCAGCGGGGACTACAAAAACATTCAGTACTTC
CSGDYKNIQYF